The present T cell receptor beta chain was sequenced within a study of cytomegalovirus exposure and HLA in healthy donors. Study-level points and caveats: An analysis done earlier found most TCR beta V segments productive about 90% or about 30% of the time.

For this clone: Its matching antigen is unknown.

The CDR3 is 17 residues long. V shed 0 bases, J shed 0 bases, and the junction held 5 bases outside the gene matches. CDR1 and CDR2 (germline): SGHNT, YYREEE (reference sequence). PCR used 60 Vbeta primers and 13 Jbeta primers. The data were produced by immunoSEQ multiplex PCR, yet TCRdb's version contains in-frame clones alone and is incomplete. The sample comprises under 200,000 clones, around 72% of which are singletons, and around 3.2% rests with the top ten. Sequenced input: PBMCs. The TCR comes from a woman in her forties or fifties in good health and CMV-seropositive. This chain joins TRBV5-4 and TRBJ2-7; 11 nucleotides agree with TRBD2. The CDR3 nucleotides are TGTGCCAGCAGCTTGGGACTAGCGGGGTCCATCTCCTACGAGCAGTACTTC. Translating gives CASSLGLAGSISYEQYF.